Listed below are T cell receptor beta chains from one sample, sequenced in a study of T cells in Graves' hyperthyroidism and ophthalmopathy. Using its own MiXCR run on the multiplex PCR reads, TCRdb lists one record per CDR3 protein. In the table there are about 700,000 distinct CDR3 sequences, 45% of which are singletons. What was sequenced was peripheral blood or thyroid tissue (not recorded which). These TCRs come from an adult man with Graves' disease, either hyperthyroidism or ophthalmopathy (not recorded which). Both conserved end residues are part of each CDR3. D genes are given only for firm matches. Where a row states a size, it is once, few, many or the class of an expanded clone; other rows omit it.

V,D,J,size,CDR3,DNA
TRBV19,-,TRBJ1-5,-,CASSIPPQPQHF,TGTGCCAGTAGTATCCCCCCGCAGCCCCAGCATTTT
TRBV15,TRBD1,TRBJ1-2,-,CATSRGQVVGYTF,TGTGCCACCAGCCGAGGACAGGTAGTCGGCTACACCTTC
TRBV29-1,-,TRBJ1-1,-,CSVERGNTPEAFF,TGCAGCGTTGAGAGGGGGAACACTCCTGAAGCTTTCTTT
TRBV29-1,-,TRBJ1-6,few,CSVEPLDRPSTYNSPLHF,TGCAGCGTCGAACCCCTGGATCGTCCGAGCACCTATAATTCACCCCTCCACTTT
TRBV29-1,-,TRBJ2-2,-,CSVRQGASNTGELSW,TGCAGCGTGAGGCAGGGCGCTTCGAACACCGGGGAGCTGTCTTGG
TRBV10-3,-,TRBJ1-4,few,CAISDRREKLFF,TGTGCCATCAGTGACAGAAGAGAGAAACTGTTTTTT
TRBV10-3,TRBD1,TRBJ1-2,many,CAIQGGTGNYGYTF,TGTGCCATTCAAGGTGGGACAGGGAACTATGGCTACACCTTC
TRBV2,TRBD1,TRBJ1-5,many,CASRDRGLNQPQHF,TGTGCCAGCAGGGACAGGGGTTTGAATCAGCCCCAGCATTTT
TRBV9,-,TRBJ2-7,-,CASSVAGLSSYEQYF,TGTGCCAGCAGCGTAGCAGGCCTCAGCTCCTACGAGCAGTACTTC
TRBV2,TRBD1,TRBJ1-4,-,CANRGGDEKLFF,TGTGCCAACAGGGGGGGGGACGAAAAACTGTTTTTT
TRBV10-3,-,TRBJ1-4,-,CASGSMGRGQSRDYEKLFF,TGTGCCAGTGGATCGATGGGCAGGGGCCAATCCCGGGATTATGAAAAACTGTTTTTT
TRBV5-1,TRBD1,TRBJ1-2,-,CASSLEGTGLGYTF,TGCGCCAGCAGCTTGGAAGGGACAGGGCTTGGCTACACCTTC
TRBV4-1,-,TRBJ2-7,-,CASSQDWNVVEQYF,TGCGCCAGCAGCCAAGATTGGAATGTAGTCGAGCAGTACTTC
TRBV9,-,TRBJ1-3,-,CASSGPTDTIYF,TGTGCCAGCAGCGGACCGACAGACACCATATATTTT
TRBV12-3/TRBV12-4,-,TRBJ1-4,few,CASRSGRINEKLFF,TGTGCCAGCAGATCCGGACGGATTAATGAAAAACTGTTTTTT